This T cell receptor (beta chain) was recovered during a study of blood T cell repertoires in COVID-19. With 8 bases clipped from V and 2 bases from J, the junction kept 10 bases outside the gene matches. The length of the CDR3 is 16 residues. Germline values: CDR1 ENHRY, CDR2 SYGVKD. Assignment of participants to cohorts was predicated upon participant-reported clinical history. Only in-frame clones appear in the TCRdb table, and some are missing; sequencing was by immunoSEQ multiplex PCR. The repertoire holds roughly 260,000 clones, with roughly 87% as singletons. The sequence was collected from a woman in her twenties or thirties with acute COVID-19. The chain employs TRBV10-3 and TRBJ2-3, with 10 bases identical to TRBD2. The sample taken for sequencing was PBMCs or T cells enriched from blood (not recorded which). The CDR3: CAIGRGSGGNTDTQYF. The DNA of the CDR3 is TGTGCCATCGGGAGGGGTAGCGGGGGGAACACAGATACGCAGTATTTT.